This T cell receptor beta chain was obtained from a study of shared clonotypes between healthy human individuals. Study findings and constraints: Some clonotypes were shared by all four sorted-subset donors, while others were not shared. The non-shared ones had lower generation probabilities than the shared ones. It was observed that about 5% of naive CD4 clonotypes were shared across a handful of donors.

None of the donors, who were healthy HIV-negative adults, had recently had acute infections or vaccinations. A CD45RA+ naive subset and a CD45RA-negative memory subset were split from CD4+ cells. CDR1 MNHEY and CDR2 SMNVEV come from the germline V gene (reference sequence). This CDR3 contains 14 residues. The V end was cut by 3 bases, the J end by 5 bases, with 13 bases between. Measured with immunoSEQ multiplex PCR; TCRdb has only the in-frame clones, and not every one. The sample shows around 700,000 clones, 73% of them seen only once. This clone appeared a single time. The antigen is unknown. The specimen was memory CD4+ T cells sorted from blood. Subset reported: CD45RA-negative fraction. This receptor was taken from a young woman in good health. This chain links TRBV27 with TRBJ2-5; no definite D call. CDR3 loop: CASSFGPASETQYF. The DNA of the CDR3 is TGTGCCAGCAGTTTCGGGCCAGCTTCCGAGACCCAGTACTTC.